This TCR beta chain was sequenced for a study of stem cell transplantation in POMP-related autoinflammatory disease. Turning to the study itself: Impaired MHC class I-dependent CD8+ differentiation was hypothesized from defective thymoproteasomes. Before transplant, CD4+ T cells skewed naive and CD8+ proportions were low. Regarding the study as a whole: Across all analyzed T-cell subsets, patients with PRAID tended toward reduced diversity and increased clonality. In PRAID patients, the number of distinct TRB V-J gene pairings was restricted.

This table comes from immunoSEQ multiplex PCR, and its TCRdb copy is limited to in-frame clones, with some not included. The sample lists some 9,200 clones, roughly 90% occurring once. As concerns this clone: The antigen remains undetermined.

CDR1 is SGHAT, CDR2 FQNNGV, per germline. The V segment lost 5 bases and the J segment 2 bases; nucleotides outside the gene matches: 5. The CDR3 has 15 amino acids. PRAID featured prominent immunodeficiency. This specimen was CD8+ T cells from PBMCs, taken before stem cell transplantation. This chain uses TRBV11-2 with TRBJ2-7; 11 bases align to TRBD2. This clonotype was sampled from a human donor with POMP-related autoinflammation and immune dysregulation (PRAID). The DNA for the CDR3 is TGTGCCAGCAGCCAGGGACTAGCGGTAACCTACGAGCAGTACTTC. Its translation is CASSQGLAVTYEQYF.